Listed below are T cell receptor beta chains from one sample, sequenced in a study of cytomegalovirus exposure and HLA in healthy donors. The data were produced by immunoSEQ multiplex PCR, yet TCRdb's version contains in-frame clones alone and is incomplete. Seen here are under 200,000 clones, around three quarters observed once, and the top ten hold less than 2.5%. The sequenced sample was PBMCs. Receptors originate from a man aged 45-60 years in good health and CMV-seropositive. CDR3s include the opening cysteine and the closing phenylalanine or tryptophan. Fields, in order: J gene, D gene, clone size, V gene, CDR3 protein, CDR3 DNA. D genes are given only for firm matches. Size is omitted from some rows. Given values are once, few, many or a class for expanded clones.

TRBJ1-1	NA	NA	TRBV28	CASSNQRGYLTEAFF	TGTGCCAGCAGTAATCAGCGGGGTTATTTGACTGAAGCTTTCTTT
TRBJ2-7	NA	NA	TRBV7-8	CASSLDLARDTSYEQYF	TGTGCCAGCAGCTTGGACCTAGCCCGGGACACCTCCTACGAGCAGTACTTC
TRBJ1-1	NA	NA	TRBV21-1	CASSKPGDREAFF	TGTGCCAGCAGCAAACCTGGGGACAGGGAAGCTTTCTTT
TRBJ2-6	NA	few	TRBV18	CASSPPYRGANVLTF	TGTGCCAGCTCACCACCGTATCGTGGGGCCAACGTCCTGACTTTC
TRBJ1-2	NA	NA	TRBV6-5	CASSYGDTGYTF	TGTGCCAGCAGTTACGGGGACACTGGCTACACCTTC
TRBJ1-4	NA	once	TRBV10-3	CAISEFSRTATNEKLFF	TGTGCCATCAGTGAGTTTTCTCGGACAGCAACTAATGAAAAACTGTTTTTT
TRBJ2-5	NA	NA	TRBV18	CASSPPARARETQYF	TGTGCCAGCTCACCACCGGCTAGAGCTCGAGAGACCCAGTACTTC
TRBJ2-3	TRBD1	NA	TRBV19	CASSTFGQAATDTQYF	TGTGCCAGTAGTACCTTCGGACAGGCGGCCACAGATACGCAGTATTTT
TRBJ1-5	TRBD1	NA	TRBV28	CASSRRDRRDQPQHF	TGTGCCAGCAGCCGAAGGGACAGGCGGGATCAGCCCCAGCATTTT
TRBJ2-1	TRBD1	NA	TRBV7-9	CASSLTGFYRDEQFF	TGTGCCAGCAGCTTGACAGGGTTTTATCGGGATGAGCAGTTCTTC
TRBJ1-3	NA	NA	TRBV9	CASRGTGGAGNTIYF	TGTGCCAGCAGAGGAACGGGGGGCGCTGGAAACACCATATATTTT
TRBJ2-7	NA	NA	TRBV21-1	CASSRDRSLLYRYF	TGTGCCAGCAGCAGAGACAGGTCCCTTTTATATCGGTACTTC
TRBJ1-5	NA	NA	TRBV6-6	CASSYLDTNQPQHF	TGTGCCAGCAGTTACTTGGACACAAATCAGCCCCAGCATTTT
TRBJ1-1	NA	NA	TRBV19	CASSSPWGVAEAFF	TGTGCCAGTAGTAGCCCGTGGGGAGTCGCTGAAGCTTTCTTT
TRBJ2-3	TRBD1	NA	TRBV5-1	CASLDRGRPDTQYF	TGCGCCAGCCTGGACAGGGGGCGACCTGATACGCAGTATTTT
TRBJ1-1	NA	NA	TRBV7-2	CASNLRSGQNTEAFF	TGTGCCAGCAACTTGAGGTCCGGTCAGAACACTGAAGCTTTCTTT
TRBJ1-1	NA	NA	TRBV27	CASSSGYGNTEAFF	TGTGCCAGCAGCTCAGGGTACGGGAACACTGAAGCTTTCTTT
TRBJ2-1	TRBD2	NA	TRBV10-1	CASSESRGGGRGEQFF	TGCGCCAGCAGTGAGTCCCGGGGCGGGGGGCGCGGTGAGCAGTTCTTC
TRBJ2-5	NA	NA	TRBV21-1	CASSQGRPTMQYF	TGTGCCAGCAGTCAAGGGAGGCCTACCATGCAGTACTTC
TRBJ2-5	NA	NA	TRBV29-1	CSADDSGVGTQYF	TGCAGCGCCGACGACTCCGGAGTGGGGACCCAGTACTTC
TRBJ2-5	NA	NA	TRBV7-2	CASSPKETQYF	TGTGCCAGCAGCCCTAAAGAGACCCAGTACTTC
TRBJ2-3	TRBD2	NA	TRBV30	CACQTRAGEYTDTQYF	TGTGCCTGTCAAACACGAGCGGGGGAGTACACAGATACGCAGTATTTT
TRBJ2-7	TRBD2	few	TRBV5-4	CASSLGSSGGPFYEQYF	TGTGCCAGCAGCTTGGGAAGTAGCGGGGGTCCGTTCTACGAGCAGTACTTC
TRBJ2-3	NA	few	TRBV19	CASTANREVQYF	TGTGCCAGTACCGCCAACAGGGAAGTTCAGTATTTT
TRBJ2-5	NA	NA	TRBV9	CASSLTSKGQETQYF	TGTGCCAGCAGCCTTACTAGCAAGGGCCAAGAGACCCAGTACTTC
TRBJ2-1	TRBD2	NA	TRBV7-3	CASSLISWARGLNNEQFF	TGTGCCAGCAGCTTAATATCCTGGGCGAGGGGACTAAACAATGAGCAGTTCTTC
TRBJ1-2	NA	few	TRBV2	CASKTGKGYTF	TGTGCCAGCAAAACGGGGAAGGGCTACACCTTC
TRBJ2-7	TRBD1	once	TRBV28	CASSNLGGFRSEQYF	TGTGCCAGCAGTAATTTAGGGGGCTTTCGATCCGAGCAGTACTTC
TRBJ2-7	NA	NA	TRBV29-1	CSGRQAYEQYF	TGCAGCGGACGTCAGGCCTACGAGCAGTACTTC
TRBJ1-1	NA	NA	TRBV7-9	CASSLADRRGPNTEAFF	TGTGCCAGCAGCTTAGCGGATCGGAGGGGACCCAACACTGAAGCTTTCTTT
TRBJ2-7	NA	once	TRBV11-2	CASSHLSLGRQQYF	TGTGCCAGCAGCCATCTATCCCTAGGTCGGCAGCAGTACTTC
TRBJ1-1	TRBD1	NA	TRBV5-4	CASTRTGGEAFF	TGTGCCAGCACCCGGACAGGCGGTGAAGCTTTCTTT
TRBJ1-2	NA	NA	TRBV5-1	CASSSSPTVNYGYTF	TGCGCCAGCAGCTCCAGCCCGACAGTTAACTATGGCTACACCTTC
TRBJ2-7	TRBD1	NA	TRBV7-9	CASSPDPGTGSYEQYF	TGTGCCAGCAGCCCAGATCCCGGGACAGGCTCCTACGAGCAGTACTTC
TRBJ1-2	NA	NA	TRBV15	CATSRDAHSYGYTF	TGTGCCACCAGCAGAGATGCCCATAGCTATGGCTACACCTTC
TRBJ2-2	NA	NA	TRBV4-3	CASSQTGQTGELFF	TGCGCCAGCAGCCAAACCGGACAGACCGGGGAGCTGTTTTTT
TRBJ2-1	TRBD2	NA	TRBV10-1	CASSLWERGPNNEQFF	TGCGCCAGCAGCCTATGGGAGCGGGGGCCCAACAATGAGCAGTTCTTC
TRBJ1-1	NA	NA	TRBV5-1	CASSPRDLNTEAFF	TGCGCCAGCAGCCCCCGCGATTTGAACACTGAAGCTTTCTTT
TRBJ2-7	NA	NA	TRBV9	CASSVSLGPYEQYF	TGTGCCAGCAGCGTATCTCTGGGCCCCTACGAGCAGTACTTC
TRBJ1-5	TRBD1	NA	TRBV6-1	CASSSVNRGYQPQHF	TGTGCCAGCAGTTCAGTCAACAGGGGCTATCAGCCCCAGCATTTT
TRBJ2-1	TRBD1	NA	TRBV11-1	CASSFDRADEQFF	TGTGCCAGCAGCTTTGACAGGGCCGATGAGCAGTTCTTC
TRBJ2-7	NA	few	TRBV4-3	CASSQDQGYEQYF	TGCGCCAGCAGCCAAGATCAGGGTTACGAGCAGTACTTC
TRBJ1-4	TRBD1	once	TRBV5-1	CASSFNSQGAVSNEKLFF	TGCGCCAGCAGCTTCAATAGTCAGGGGGCTGTATCTAATGAAAAACTGTTTTTT
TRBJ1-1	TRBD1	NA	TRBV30	CAWSVGTGRTEAFF	TGTGCCTGGAGTGTAGGGACAGGGAGGACTGAAGCTTTCTTT
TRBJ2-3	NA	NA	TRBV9	CASSVARWGQPTDTQYF	TGTGCCAGCAGCGTAGCCCGATGGGGGCAACCCACAGATACGCAGTATTTT
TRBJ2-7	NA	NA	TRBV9	CASSVGGNEPAYEQYF	TGTGCCAGCAGCGTAGGAGGGAATGAGCCGGCCTACGAGCAGTACTTC
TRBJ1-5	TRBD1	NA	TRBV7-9	CASSPRQGDQPQHF	TGTGCCAGCAGCCCCCGGCAGGGGGATCAGCCCCAGCATTTT
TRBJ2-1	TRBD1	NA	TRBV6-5	CASSYSRGRWNEQFF	TGTGCCAGCAGTTACTCCAGGGGGCGTTGGAATGAGCAGTTCTTC